The 15 T cell receptor beta chains reported below all come from one sample, sequenced in a study of CD8+CD57+ T cells in acquired aplastic anemia. The template for TCR beta VDJ and CDR3 sequence profiling was genomic DNA. TCRdb re-called the reads with MiXCR, one entry per CDR3 protein. The sample lists 250,000 to 350,000 distinct CDR3 sequences; 50% to 65% were seen once. The patients chosen for sequencing had shown expansion of CD8+CD57+ cells (detected by flow cytometry). What was sequenced was sorted CD4+, CD8+, or CD8+CD57+ T cells (not recorded which) from PBMCs. Every receptor here comes from a human donor with aplastic anemia.

The rearrangement uses TRBV20-1 and TRBJ1-2; TRBD1 matches at 7 bases. The CDR3 has 14 residues. V shed 1 base and J 5 bases; nucleotides not matched to a gene: 7. The germline V gene encodes CDR1 DFQATT and CDR2 SNEGSKA (reference sequence). The DNA of the CDR3 is TGCAGTGCTAGAGGGGCAGGGGGTCGATATGGCTACACCTTC. This codes for CSARGAGGRYGYTF.

V and J are TRBV2 and TRBJ1-1; D ambiguous. Between the trimmed V and J ends, which lost 7 bases and 2 bases, there was a span of 14 bases. CDR3 length: 14 residues. Germline lookup yields CDR1 SNHLY and CDR2 FYNNEI. The CDR3 region is CASKSPGLNTEAFF. CDR3 nucleotide sequence: TGTGCCAGCAAGTCCCCGGGCCTTAACACTGAAGCTTTCTTT.

The V call is TRBV2, the J call TRBJ2-3; unclear D gene. The V and J ends lost 7 bases and 6 bases respectively, with 8 bases between them. The germline V gene encodes CDR1 SNHLY and CDR2 FYNNEI. This CDR3 contains 11 residues. CDR3 sequence (DNA): TGTGCCAGCAATGAGGTTGATACGCAGTATTTT. Translated, it gives CASNEVDTQYF.

The DNA of the CDR3 is TGTGCCAGCAGCTTTCGCGGGGGGGCCGGCTATGAGCAGTTCTTC. Its translation: CASSFRGGAGYEQFF. The V call is TRBV5-6, the J call TRBJ2-1; TRBD2 agrees at 9 bases. The CDR3 totals 15 residues. V gave up 2 bases and J gave up 8 bases; unmatched junction bases: 8. Germline-derived CDR1 and CDR2 are SGHDT and YYEEEE.

The chain is built from TRBV29-1 and TRBJ1-1, with 11 nucleotides matching TRBD1. Germline V gene sequence: CDR1 SQVTM, CDR2 ANQGSEA. V was clipped by 4 bases and J by 4 bases; unmatched bases: 2. The length of the CDR3 is 13 residues. The CDR3 sequence is CSVADRGPTEAFF. Written as DNA, the CDR3 is TGCAGCGTTGCGGACAGGGGGCCCACTGAAGCTTTCTTT.

The chain combines TRBV11-2 with TRBJ1-3; D is unresolved. CDR1 and CDR2 (germline): SGHAT, FQNNGV. The CDR3 is made up of 16 amino acids. Between the trimmed V and J ends, which lost 5 bases and 0 bases, there was a span of 14 bases. The CDR3 is CASSGGLGPSGNTIYF. The DNA of the CDR3 is TGTGCCAGCAGCGGCGGGTTGGGTCCCTCTGGAAACACCATATATTTT.

The chain combines TRBV2 with TRBJ2-1, with D hard to call. CDR1 and CDR2 (germline): SNHLY, FYNNEI. The V end was cut by 2 bases, the J end by 4 bases, with 6 bases between. This CDR3 contains 13 residues. This CDR3 is CASSERFYNEQFF. The CDR3 nucleotides read TGTGCCAGCAGTGAAAGGTTTTACAATGAGCAGTTCTTC. The entire variable domain, with the rest obtained from reference TRBV2 and TRBJ2-1, is as follows: EPEVTQTPSHQVTQMGQEVILRCVPISNHLYFYWYRQILGQKVEFLVSFYNNEISEKSEIFDDQFSVERPDGSNFTLKIRSTKLEDSAMYFCASSERFYNEQFFGPGTRLTVL.

This clonotype was seen repeatedly, ten times or more. The chain employs TRBV19 and TRBJ1-5; 7 positions match TRBD1. With V trimmed by 6 bases and J by 2 bases, 7 bases remained unmatched. The CDR3 contains 15 residues. Per germline, CDR1 LNHDA and CDR2 SQIVND (reference sequence). The CDR3: CASRVTGTGNQPQHF. In DNA form, the CDR3 reads TGTGCCAGTAGGGTGACAGGGACCGGCAATCAGCCCCAGCATTTT.

The J gene is TRBJ1-1, the V gene TRBV9; no reliable D call. V was cut by 4 bases and J by 1 base, with 11 bases left in between. The CDR3 is 14 residues long. Germline CDR1 and CDR2: SGDLS and YYNGEE. In nucleotides, the CDR3 is TGTGCCAGCAGCCCCCACGAAGGGAACACTGAAGCTTTCTTT. It translates to CASSPHEGNTEAFF.

Regarding this clonotype: This may be a read error, as it is one base from a much larger clone. The chain links TRBV28 to TRBJ2-7; unclear D gene. Per germline, CDR1 MDHEN and CDR2 SYDVKM. CDR3 length: 12 residues. The CDR3 protein is CASSSPAYEQHF. CDR3 bases: TGTGCCAGCAGTTCCCCAGCGTACGAGCAGCACTTC.

This clonotype was counted only a few times. The V gene is TRBV20-1, the J gene TRBJ1-2; D gene uncertain. The CDR3 sequence is 11 residues long. V was trimmed by 3 bases and J by 8 bases, leaving 10 bases between them. Germline V CDR1 and CDR2: DFQATT, SNEGSKA (reference sequence). CDR3 amino acids: CSASTWGGYTF. In DNA, the CDR3 is TGCAGTGCTAGCACGTGGGGAGGCTACACCTTC.

V and J are TRBV5-1 and TRBJ2-7, with D unclear. The CDR3 loop spans 13 amino acids. The germline gives CDR1 SGHRS, CDR2 YFSETQ. Trimming took off 1 base at V and 2 bases at J, with 7 bases between the two ends. The CDR3 is CASSLTGAYEQYF. The CDR3 nucleotides are TGCGCCAGCAGCTTGACGGGTGCCTACGAGCAGTACTTC. Full variable domain (rest looked up from reference TRBV5-1 and TRBJ2-7): KAGVTQTPRYLIKTRGQQVTLSCSPISGHRSVSWYQQTPGQGLQFLFEYFSETQRNKGNFPGRFSGRQFSNSRSEMNVSTLELGDSALYLCASSLTGAYEQYFGPGTRLTVT.

This clonotype came up a few times. CDR3 in DNA: TGTGCCAGCAGCTCACGACAGACAGCTGAAAAACTGTTTTTT. Protein: CASSSRQTAEKLFF. The chain joins TRBV7-6 to TRBJ1-4; TRBD1 might be the D (5 bases). The V and J ends lost 4 bases and 7 bases respectively, with 13 bases between them. Looked up from germline, CDR1 is SGHVS and CDR2 is FNYEAQ. CDR3 size: 14 residues.

The chain combines TRBV7-3 with TRBJ2-3, with TRBD2 matching over 10 bases. The germline gives CDR1 SGHTA, CDR2 FQGTGA. After removal of 4 bases from V and 4 bases from J, the junction contained 8 bases not matched to a gene. The CDR3 is made up of 16 amino acids. CDR3 residues: CASSSSRLAGSDTQYF. CDR3 DNA sequence: TGTGCCAGCAGCTCCTCGAGACTAGCGGGTTCAGATACGCAGTATTTT.

Worth noting for this clonotype: An end of the junction does not agree with germline; a read error may underlie this. The gene calls are TRBV4-1 and TRBJ2-3; D is unclear. The CDR3 extends over 14 amino acids. Germline loops: CDR1 MGHRA, CDR2 YSYEKL. The CDR3 sequence is CASSLLLLTDTQYF. The DNA of the CDR3 is TGTGCCAGCAGCTTACTACTCCTCACAGATACGCAGTATTTT.